The clone carrying this TCR beta chain has at least ten counts. This entry comes from a study of early T cells in non-severe SARS-CoV-2 infection. MiXCR, applied by TCRdb to the 5' RACE reads, yields one record per CDR3 protein. Of some 66,000 distinct CDR3 sequences in the sample, 8% to 9.5% were seen once. The CDR3 is made up of 16 amino acids. V was trimmed by 2 bases and J by 6 bases, leaving 14 bases between them. Germline CDR1 and CDR2: ENHRY and SYGVKD. The chain carries TRBV10-3 and TRBJ1-6; D uncertain. This clonotype was obtained from an adult who was a healthcare worker with PCR-confirmed SARS-CoV-2 infection or an uninfected control (not recorded which). The sample comprised whole blood. The CDR3 DNA reads TGTGCCATCAGTGAGGGCCCCGCCGCTCGTAATTCACCCCTCCACTTT. Encoded protein: CAISEGPAARNSPLHF.